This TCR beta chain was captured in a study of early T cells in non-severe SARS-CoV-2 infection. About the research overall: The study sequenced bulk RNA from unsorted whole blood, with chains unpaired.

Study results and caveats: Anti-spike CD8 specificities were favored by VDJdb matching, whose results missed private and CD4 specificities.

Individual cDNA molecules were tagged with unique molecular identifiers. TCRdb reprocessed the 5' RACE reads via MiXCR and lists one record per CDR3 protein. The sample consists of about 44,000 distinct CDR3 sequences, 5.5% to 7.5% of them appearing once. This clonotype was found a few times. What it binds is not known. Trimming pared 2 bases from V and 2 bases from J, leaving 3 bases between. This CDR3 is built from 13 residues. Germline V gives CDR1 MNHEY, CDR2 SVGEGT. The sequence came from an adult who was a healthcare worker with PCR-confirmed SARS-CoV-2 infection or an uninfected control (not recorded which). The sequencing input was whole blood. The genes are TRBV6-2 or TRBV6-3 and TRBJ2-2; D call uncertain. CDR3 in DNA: TGTGCCAGCAGTTACACAAACACCGGGGAGCTGTTTTTT. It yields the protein CASSYTNTGELFF.